This T cell receptor (beta chain) stems from a study of T cells in Graves' hyperthyroidism and ophthalmopathy. General study points: In the blood, most expanded thyroid clonotypes above 0.001 appeared as well. Ophthalmopathy was separated from stable hyperthyroidism by a 13 V-J model.

The study excluded patients with uncontrolled infection, other autoimmune disease, pregnancy or lactation. The study based diagnoses on clinical symptoms, serum thyroxine and TRAb, thyroid ultrasound and orbital computed tomography. TCR beta CDR3 regions were amplified from RNA. The primer set for the first-round RT-PCR of the TCR CDR3 was HTBI. Using its own MiXCR run on the multiplex PCR reads, TCRdb lists one record per CDR3 protein. The sample holds 560,000 or so distinct CDR3 sequences, roughly 46% seen once. Details on this clonotype: Its antigen is as yet unknown. One end of the junction is discordant with germline, which a read error may explain.

This CDR3 is built from 14 residues. Germline assignment: CDR1 ENHRY and CDR2 SYGVKD. The sequence came from a woman younger than 35 with Graves' hyperthyroidism. Sequencing was carried out using peripheral blood or thyroid tissue (not recorded which). The chain joins TRBV10-3 to TRBJ1-5, with a weak D call TRBD1 (6 bases). The CDR3 here is CASSYRRGAQPQHF. CDR3 DNA sequence: TGTGCCAGCAGTTACCGCAGGGGTGCTCAGCCCCAGCATTTT.